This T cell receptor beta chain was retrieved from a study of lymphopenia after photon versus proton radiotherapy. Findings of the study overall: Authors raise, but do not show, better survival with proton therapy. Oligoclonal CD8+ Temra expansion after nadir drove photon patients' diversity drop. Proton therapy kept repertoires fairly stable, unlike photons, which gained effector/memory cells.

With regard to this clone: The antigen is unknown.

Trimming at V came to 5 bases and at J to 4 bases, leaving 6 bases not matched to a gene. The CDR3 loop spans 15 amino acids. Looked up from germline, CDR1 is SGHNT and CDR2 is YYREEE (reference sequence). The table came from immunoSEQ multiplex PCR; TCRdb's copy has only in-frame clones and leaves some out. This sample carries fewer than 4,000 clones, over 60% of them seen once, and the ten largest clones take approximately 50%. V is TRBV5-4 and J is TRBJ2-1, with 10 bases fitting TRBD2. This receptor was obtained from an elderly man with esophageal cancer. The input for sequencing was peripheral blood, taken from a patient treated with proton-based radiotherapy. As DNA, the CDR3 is TGTGCCAGCAGAAAAGCGGGGGGGCCGTACAATGAGCAGTTCTTC. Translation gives CASRKAGGPYNEQFF.